This paragraph covers one TCR beta chain sequence. The antigen remains unidentified. The trim removed 5 bases at V and 3 bases at J, leaving 6 bases unmatched. The CDR3 runs 15 residues. From germline, CDR1 is MDHEN and CDR2 SYDVKM. The data stem from a study of T cell responses to AZD1222 COVID-19 vaccine. The table came from immunoSEQ multiplex PCR; TCRdb's copy has only in-frame clones and leaves some out. The data contain roughly 77,000 clones, roughly 94% of them singletons. Whole-study results and caveats: Repertoires were obtained solely post-peak T cell response.

The TCR comes from an adult in good health. The material was peripheral blood, obtained on day 0 of MenACWY control vaccination. The genes are TRBV28 and TRBJ2-7, with TRBD2 matching 11 bases. CDR3 sequence (DNA): TGTGCCAGCAGTCCGATAGCGGGGGGGATCTACGAGCAGTACTTC. Translating it yields CASSPIAGGIYEQYF.